The subject of this entry is one T cell receptor beta chain. The CDR3 extends over 13 amino acids. The V gene lost 5 bases and the J gene lost 4 bases, with 11 bases spanning the gap. From germline, CDR1 is MNHEY and CDR2 SMNVEV (reference sequence). These data belong to a study of blood T cell repertoires in COVID-19. Generated by immunoSEQ multiplex PCR, the TCRdb table keeps only in-frame clones and is missing some. Of around 400,000 clones in the sample, over 85% are singletons; the top ten hold 1.5% to 2%. Sequencing was carried out using PBMCs or T cells enriched from blood (not recorded which). The chain links TRBV27 to TRBJ1-2, with D tentatively TRBD1 (6 bases). This clonotype was sampled from a woman in her 30s who had recovered from COVID-19. CDR3 region: CASSPTGSYGYTF. The CDR3 nucleotides read TGTGCCAGCAGTCCTACAGGGTCCTATGGCTACACCTTC.